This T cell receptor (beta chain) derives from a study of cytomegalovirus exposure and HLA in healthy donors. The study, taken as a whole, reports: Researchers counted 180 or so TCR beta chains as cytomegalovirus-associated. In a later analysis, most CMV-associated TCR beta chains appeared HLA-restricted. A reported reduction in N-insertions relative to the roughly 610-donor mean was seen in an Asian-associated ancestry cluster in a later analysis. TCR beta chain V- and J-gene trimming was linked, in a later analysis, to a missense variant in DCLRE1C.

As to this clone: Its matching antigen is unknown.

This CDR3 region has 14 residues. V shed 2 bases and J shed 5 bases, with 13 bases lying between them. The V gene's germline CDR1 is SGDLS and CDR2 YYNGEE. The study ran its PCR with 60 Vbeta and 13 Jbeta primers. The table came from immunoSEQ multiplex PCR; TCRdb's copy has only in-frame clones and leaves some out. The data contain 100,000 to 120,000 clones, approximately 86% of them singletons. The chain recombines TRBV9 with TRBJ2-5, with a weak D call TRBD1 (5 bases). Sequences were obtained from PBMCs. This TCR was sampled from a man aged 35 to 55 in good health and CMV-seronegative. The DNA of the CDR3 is TGTGCCAGCAGCGTCTCAGGGTCAGGGGAGACCCAGTACTTC. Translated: CASSVSGSGETQYF.